This T cell receptor (beta chain) was captured by sequencing in a study of OX40 agonist ivuxolimab in advanced cancers. Concerning this clone: As yet, its antigen is unknown.

Generated by immunoSEQ multiplex PCR, the TCRdb table keeps only in-frame clones and is missing some. The data contain 50,000 to 65,000 clones, around 86% of them singletons. Study-level results: With doses of 0.1-3.0 mg/kg, partial responders showed among the lowest clonal expansion. In general, CD8+ T cells held more expanded clones than CD4+ did, on average. Among expanded peripheral T cells, antigen specificity went undetermined.

The input for sequencing was CD4+ or CD8+ T cells sorted from blood, taken in a trial of the OX40 agonist ivuxolimab. The TCR was taken from an adult with an advanced solid tumor such as melanoma, head and neck, liver or kidney cancer.

The CDR3 is CASSERGTGAAEAFF. For the CDR3, the DNA is TGTGCCAGCAGCGAGCGTGGGACAGGGGCGGCTGAAGCTTTCTTT. The chain carries TRBV7-2 and TRBJ1-1, with TRBD1 matching over 10 bases. The germline CDR1 and CDR2 sequences are SGHTA and FQGNSA. CDR3 length: 15 residues. J was trimmed by 6 bases and V by 5 bases; bases with no gene match: 9. The entire variable domain, with the rest obtained from reference TRBV7-2 and TRBJ1-1, is as follows: GAGVSQSPSNKVTEKGKDVELRCDPISGHTALYWYRQSLGQGLEFLIYFQGNSAPDKSGLPSDRFSAERTGGSVSTLTIQRTQQEDSAVYLCASSERGTGAAEAFFGQGTRLTVV.